These 8 T cell receptor beta chains originate from one sample sequenced in a study of T cell changes during pregnancy in multiple sclerosis. Measured with immunoSEQ multiplex PCR; TCRdb has only the in-frame clones, and not every one. The sample yields roughly 47,000 clones, 80% to 90% seen once. This specimen was CD4+ T cells from peripheral blood mononuclear cells, taken after pregnancy. These receptors all come from a female donor with multiple sclerosis, enrolled in a pregnancy study.

This rearrangement joins TRBV5-6 to TRBJ1-5; 10 nucleotides align to TRBD1. Trimming cost V 2 bases and J 1 base; bases outside gene matches: 6. The CDR3 is 17 residues long. CDR1 is SGHDT, CDR2 YYEEEE, per germline. The CDR3 reads CASSFGTGVGSNQPQHF. CDR3 bases: TGTGCCAGCAGCTTTGGGACAGGGGTTGGGAGCAATCAGCCCCAGCATTTT.

This clone has a handful of counts. The chain uses TRBV5-1 and TRBJ2-7; possibly TRBD1 for D (5 bases). The CDR3 totals 13 residues. The germline CDR1 and CDR2 sequences are SGHRS and YFSETQ. The V gene lost 5 bases and the J gene lost 5 bases, with 14 bases spanning the gap. CDR3 residues: CASRDPDMNEQYF. CDR3 nucleotide sequence: TGCGCCAGCAGGGACCCGGACATGAACGAGCAGTACTTC. Full variable domain (missing parts from reference TRBV5-1 and TRBJ2-7): KAGVTQTPRYLIKTRGQQVTLSCSPISGHRSVSWYQQTPGQGLQFLFEYFSETQRNKGNFPGRFSGRQFSNSRSEMNVSTLELGDSALYLCASRDPDMNEQYFGPGTRLTVT.

This clone has only one observation. The genes are TRBV4-1 and TRBJ2-7, with 8 bases fitting TRBD2. V shed 4 bases and J 5 bases; nucleotides not matched to a gene: 10. Germline CDR1 MGHRA, CDR2 YSYEKL. This CDR3 is 15 amino acids long. This CDR3 reads CASSPLGAGVNEQYF. CDR3 in DNA: TGCGCCAGCAGCCCCCTAGGAGCGGGAGTCAACGAGCAGTACTTC.

The V gene is TRBV14, the J gene TRBJ2-1, with 11 bases aligning to TRBD2. Germline CDR1 and CDR2: SGHDN and FVKESK. The CDR3 totals 16 residues. V shed 1 base and J 5 bases; nucleotides not matched to a gene: 4. The CDR3 bases are TGTGCCAGCAGCCAAGTACTAGCGGGAGTCGACAATGAGCAGTTCTTC. The encoded protein is CASSQVLAGVDNEQFF. The variable domain in full, completed from reference TRBV14 and TRBJ2-1, reads EAGVTQFPSHSVIEKGQTVTLRCDPISGHDNLYWYRRVMGKEIKFLLHFVKESKQDESGMPNNRFLAERTGGTYSTLKVQPAELEDSGVYFCASSQVLAGVDNEQFFGPGTRLTVL.

The CDR3 region has the DNA TGCGCCAGCAGACTAGAACGGACAGGGTCTTCACCCCTCCACTTT. Translated, it gives CASRLERTGSSPLHF. This chain links TRBV4-3 with TRBJ1-6; 8 bases fit TRBD1. There are 15 residues in the CDR3. V lost 6 bases and J lost 9; bases outside the gene matches: 10. CDR1 and CDR2 from the germline V gene are LGHNA and YSLEER.

This clone has a single count. The chain couples TRBV2 to TRBJ2-7, with D maybe TRBD2 (6 bases). CDR1 is SNHLY, CDR2 FYNNEI, per germline. The CDR3 contains 14 residues. V was shortened by 5 bases and J by 0 bases, with 11 bases between the two germline ends. The CDR3 region has the DNA TGTGCCAGCAGTTCCGGGACTTTCTCCTACGAGCAGTACTTC. Translation gives CASSSGTFSYEQYF.

This chain connects TRBV11-3 to TRBJ2-7; 7 bases line up with TRBD1. Germline V gene sequence: CDR1 SGHNT, CDR2 YENEEA. This CDR3 is 13 amino acids long. Trimming took 4 bases from V and 3 from J; bases not matched to a gene: 3. The CDR3 loop is CASSSGGFYEQYF. CDR3 nucleotide sequence: TGTGCCAGCAGCTCAGGGGGATTCTACGAGCAGTACTTC.

This rearrangement joins TRBV4-1 to TRBJ2-2; possible D gene TRBD2, 5 bases. The CDR3 consists of 14 residues. V lost 4 bases and J lost 1, with 7 bases in between. Germline CDR1 and CDR2: MGHRA and YSYEKL. Here the CDR3 DNA reads TGCGCCAGCAGCCGCAGCGGGAACACCGGGGAGCTGTTTTTT. Translation gives CASSRSGNTGELFF.